This T cell receptor beta chain emerged from a study of T cell responses to AZD1222 COVID-19 vaccine. Measured with immunoSEQ multiplex PCR; TCRdb has only the in-frame clones, and not every one. The profile shows more than 80,000 clones, roughly nine tenths of them singletons. Study-wide findings and caveats: Just a handful of AZD1222 recipients tested seropositive at baseline. Repertoires were collected only later (after the peak T cell response had occurred). Donors were chiefly white British, with a greater number of females, and clonal diversity was perhaps underestimated. Per reports, nearly half of all spike-specific TCRs target regions that are unmutated in variants.

In germline, CDR1 is SGHTA, CDR2 FQGNSA. CDR3 length: 16 amino acids. The V end was cut by 7 bases, the J end by 4 bases, with 21 bases between. Worth noting for this clone: What it binds is unknown.

The clonotype was recovered from an adult who received the AZD1222 COVID-19 vaccine. The material sequenced was peripheral blood, taken 28 days after the second AZD1222 dose. The chain uses TRBV7-2 and TRBJ2-3; maybe TRBD1 (6 bases). The CDR3 bases are TGTGCCAGCACCTACGTTCTGGGGGCAGAGTCAGATACGCAGTATTTT. Protein product: CASTYVLGAESDTQYF.